This T cell receptor beta chain stems from a study of T cell clones after liver transplantation. General study results and limits: Compared with third party-reactive sequences, donor-reactive ones declined more, independent of withdrawal success.

Sorting of unstimulated PBMCs yielded separate CD3+CD4+ and CD3+CD8+ fractions. Regarding this clone: No antigen is known for it.

The CDR3 is 13 residues long. The germline gives CDR1 MNHEY, CDR2 SMNVEV (reference sequence). The ends were cut back, 0 bases at V and 3 bases at J, with 6 bases in the middle. TCRdb's table, derived via immunoSEQ multiplex PCR, lists solely in-frame clones and lacks some. This repertoire shows roughly 15,000 clones, roughly 85% found once; its top ten account for 28%. This TCR was recovered from a human patient who received a liver transplant. Some T cells may be transferred from the graft donor. V gene TRBV27 combines with J gene TRBJ2-7, with D uncertain. This sample comprised CD8+ T cells from blood, obtained around 49 months after liver transplant. The CDR3 coding sequence is TGTGCCAGCAGTTTATCCCATGGCTACGAGCAGTACTTC. The encoded protein is CASSLSHGYEQYF.